This TCR beta chain stems from a study of shared clonotypes between healthy human individuals. Trimming left V 7 bases short and J 5 bases short, with 14 bases between. Germline V gene data show CDR1 as SEHNR and CDR2 as FQNEAQ (reference sequence). This CDR3 is 14 amino acids long. Per the original data handling: ImmunoSEQ yielded junction-only sequences lacking quality scores, so filtering differed. Libraries were prepared by immunoSEQ multiplex PCR; TCRdb keeps only in-frame clonotypes and omits some of them. That table furnishes V, J and clone size, whereas the DNA furnished D and trimming. The sample records about 1.4 million clones, roughly 96% being singletons. Among the donors, all were Caucasian adults who lived in Nashville, Tennessee.

The chain uses TRBV7-9 and TRBJ2-2, with D uncertain. This receptor was taken from a man aged 25-45 years in good health. The specimen was naive CD4+ T cells sorted from blood. Subset noted: CD45RA+ positively selected. The CDR3: CASTVNMGTGELFF. CDR3 bases: TGTGCCAGCACCGTGAACATGGGTACCGGGGAGCTGTTTTTT.